This TCR beta chain was documented in a study of a mutant IDH1 vaccine in newly diagnosed glioma. On this clone: The antigen is not known.

Germline V gene sequence: CDR1 MNHEY, CDR2 SVGAGI. The CDR3 consists of 15 residues. The ends were cut back, 0 bases at V and 1 base at J, with 9 bases in the middle. Profiling relied on immunoSEQ multiplex PCR, and the TCRdb table lists in-frame clones only, not all of them. The sample has 40,000 to 60,000 clones, roughly 84% seen once. Time point in this sample: week 35, safety follow-up. With topical imiquimod, each dose of the vaccine consisted of 300 ug of mutant IDH1 20-mer peptide. Weeks 1, 3, 5, 7, 11, 15, 19 and 23 were when patients received their eight vaccinations. Source: PBMCs, taken from a glioma patient whose treatment included an IDH1 peptide vaccine. This clonotype was sampled from a man aged 40-55 years with glioma. This chain connects TRBV6-5 to TRBJ1-1, with a weak D call TRBD1 (5 bases). The chain's CDR3 is CASSYSRQRNTEAFF. The DNA for the CDR3 is TGTGCCAGCAGTTACTCGAGACAGAGGAACACTGAAGCTTTCTTT.